This TCR beta chain was identified during a study of T cells in localized non-small cell lung cancer. Only in-frame clones appear in the TCRdb table, and some are missing; sequencing was by immunoSEQ multiplex PCR. Of a few thousand clones in the sample, 20% to 30% were seen once. To note about this clone: Its antigen is undetermined.

Overall study findings and caveats: A single tumor region was sequenced, leaving heterogeneity possible. T cell clonality was highest in uninvolved adjacent lung, above tumor. Of the top 100 tumor clones, median approximately 50 were in adjacent lung, some 30 among its top 100.

Looked up from germline, CDR1 is SGDLS and CDR2 is YYNGEE. This CDR3 region has 14 residues. Unmatched junction bases numbered 5, after V lost 4 bases and J lost 3 bases. The receptor comes from a female donor of 60 years or more with stage III lung adenocarcinoma. V gene TRBV9 combines with J gene TRBJ2-3, with TRBD1 identical over 7 bases. The specimen was lung tumor tissue, collected before any cancer treatment. The CDR3 loop is CASSRDSLTDTQYF. CDR3 in DNA: TGTGCCAGCAGCCGGGACAGTTTAACAGATACGCAGTATTTT.